The next 21 T cell receptor beta chains were all read from a single sample in a study of identifying expanded T cells in peripheral blood (dated by TCRdb to between 2018 and 2021). Libraries were prepared through the immunoSEQ multiplex PCR assay. Here the immuneACCESS table is served through TCRdb, limited to in-frame sequences with V and J called. Missing clones are a known gap in these copies; in checked studies unresolved V genes cover under half, and the rest lacks a known reason. The sample table holds around 68,000 clones, of which 70% to 90% were seen once. The ten top clones hold less than 5.5% of the sample. The sample comprised blood. Receptors originate from a person aged 18 to 75 in good health.

This clone appeared a single time. The chain is built from TRBV5-6 and TRBJ2-5, with D possibly matching TRBD1 (6 bases). V lost 0 bases to trimming and J lost 4 bases, with 13 bases between them. The CDR3 is made up of 15 amino acids. Looked up from germline, CDR1 is SGHDT and CDR2 is YYEEEE. CDR3: CASSLVGGLGETQYF. The DNA of the CDR3 is TGTGCCAGCAGCTTGGTTGGGGGCCTGGGAGAGACCCAGTACTTC.

V and J are TRBV6-6 and TRBJ2-3, with 7 bases lining up with TRBD1. Germline loops: CDR1 MNHNY, CDR2 SVGAGI (reference sequence). V trimming: 0 bases; J trimming: 5 bases; junction bases outside the gene matches: 5. This CDR3 region has 15 residues. This CDR3 is CASSYSKGAVDTQYF. Here the CDR3 DNA reads TGTGCCAGCAGTTACTCGAAGGGGGCGGTAGATACGCAGTATTTT.

J is TRBJ1-2 and V is TRBV30, with 8 bases fitting TRBD1. This CDR3 has 13 amino acids. V lost 1 base and J lost 9; bases outside the gene matches: 7. The germline V gene encodes CDR1 GTSNPN and CDR2 SVGIG (reference sequence). In nucleotides, the CDR3 is TGTGCCTGGAGTGCGACAGGGGTAATGAGCTACACCTTC. This encodes CAWSATGVMSYTF.

The genes are TRBV9 and TRBJ2-7; 10 bases align to TRBD1. The CDR3 runs 14 residues. V shed 3 bases, J shed 4 bases, and the junction held 4 bases outside the gene matches. The germline V gene encodes CDR1 SGDLS and CDR2 YYNGEE. CDR3 residues: CASSAGQGLYEQYF. The CDR3 bases are TGTGCCAGCAGCGCGGGACAGGGGTTGTACGAGCAGTACTTC. The complete variable domain, with remaining parts taken from reference TRBV9 and TRBJ2-7, reads DSGVTQTPKHLITATGQRVTLRCSPRSGDLSVYWYQQSLDQGLQFLIQYYNGEERAKGNILERFSAQQFPDLHSELNLSSLELGDSALYFCASSAGQGLYEQYFGPGTRLTVT.

This clone has at least ten counts. The rearrangement joins TRBV30 to TRBJ1-4; 9 positions agree with TRBD1. Germline V gene sequence: CDR1 GTSNPN, CDR2 SVGIG (reference sequence). V dropped 2 bases and J dropped 4; count of bases not matched to a gene: 8. The CDR3 is made up of 16 amino acids. CDR3 amino acids: CAWSYVPGQGNEKLFF. The CDR3 DNA reads TGTGCCTGGAGTTACGTACCGGGACAGGGTAATGAAAAACTGTTTTTT.

The chain recombines TRBV19 with TRBJ2-7; D tentatively fits TRBD1 or TRBD2 (5 bases each). The V and J ends lost 5 bases and 0 bases respectively, with 17 bases between them. CDR3 length: 16 residues. Germline V gives CDR1 LNHDA, CDR2 SQIVND (reference sequence). The CDR3 loop is CASSYTPGRASYEQYF. As DNA, the CDR3 is TGTGCCAGTAGTTACACCCCGGGACGGGCCTCCTACGAGCAGTACTTC.

This rearrangement joins TRBV6-1 to TRBJ1-1; TRBD1 might be the D (6 bases). V was clipped by 9 bases and J by 3 bases, with 11 bases between them. This CDR3 has 12 residues. Per the germline V gene, CDR1 is MNHNS and CDR2 is SASEGT. For the CDR3, the DNA is TGTGCCAGTGGGACATACTACACTGAAGCTTTCTTT. This codes for CASGTYYTEAFF.

The gene calls are TRBV9 and TRBJ2-6; D is undetermined. Between the trimmed V and J ends, which lost 1 base and 1 base, there was a span of 6 bases. CDR3 length: 15 residues. Per the germline V gene, CDR1 is SGDLS and CDR2 is YYNGEE. The chain's CDR3 is CASSVMNSGANVLTF. The CDR3 DNA follows: TGTGCCAGCAGCGTAATGAATTCTGGGGCCAACGTCCTGACTTTC. Full variable domain (missing parts from reference TRBV9 and TRBJ2-6): DSGVTQTPKHLITATGQRVTLRCSPRSGDLSVYWYQQSLDQGLQFLIQYYNGEERAKGNILERFSAQQFPDLHSELNLSSLELGDSALYFCASSVMNSGANVLTFGAGSRLTVL.

A note on this clone: The germline gene is not matched at one end of the junction; a read error may be the cause. V usage is TRBV7-2 and J usage is TRBJ2-7, with D possibly being TRBD1 (7 bases). Germline lookup yields CDR1 SGHTA and CDR2 FQGNSA. CDR3 length: 10 residues. CDR3 DNA: TGTGCCAGTGCGGGGACAGCTATTAACTTC. Its translation is CASAGTAINF.

This chain joins TRBV10-3 and TRBJ2-7; D might be TRBD1 (5 bases). Germline V gives CDR1 ENHRY, CDR2 SYGVKD. Deletions cut 3 bases from V and 5 bases from J, with 8 bases between. The CDR3 consists of 12 residues. The CDR3 DNA reads as TGTGCCATCAGTGACAGGGTGGACGAGCAGTACTTC. The encoded protein is CAISDRVDEQYF.

This clone was seen just once. The chain has TRBV11-2 and TRBJ1-1, with D hard to call. The V end was cut by 5 bases, the J end by 1 base, with 14 bases between. The germline CDR1 and CDR2 sequences are SGHAT and FQNNGV. The CDR3 loop spans 15 amino acids. CDR3 DNA: TGTGCCAGCAGCCCAAATCAGGAGGAGAACACTGAAGCTTTCTTT. Translation gives CASSPNQEENTEAFF. Variable domain in full (rest from reference TRBV11-2 and TRBJ1-1): EAGVAQSPRYKIIEKRQSVAFWCNPISGHATLYWYQQILGQGPKLLIQFQNNGVVDDSQLPKDRFSAERLKGVDSTLKIQPAKLEDSAVYLCASSPNQEENTEAFFGQGTRLTVV.

The chain uses TRBV7-8 and TRBJ2-1; TRBD1 aligns across 9 bases. The CDR3 sequence is 17 residues long. The germline gives CDR1 SGHVS, CDR2 FQNEAQ. V lost 1 base and J lost 4; bases outside the gene matches: 8. The CDR3 coding sequence is TGTGCCAGCAGCTTAGTGTATTGGGGACAGGGATACAATGAGCAGTTCTTC. This encodes CASSLVYWGQGYNEQFF. The whole variable domain, remainder taken from reference TRBV7-8 and TRBJ2-1, is GAGVSQSPRYKVAKRGQDVALRCDPISGHVSLFWYQQALGQGPEFLTYFQNEAQLDKSGLPSDRFFAERPEGSVSTLKIQRTQQEDSAVYLCASSLVYWGQGYNEQFFGPGTRLTVL.

The chain carries TRBV5-4 and TRBJ2-7; 7 bases align to TRBD1. Germline assignment: CDR1 SGHNT and CDR2 YYREEE (reference sequence). The V segment lost 3 bases and the J segment 3 bases; nucleotides outside the gene matches: 6. This CDR3 comprises 14 residues. CDR3 DNA: TGTGCCAGCAGCTCGGGACAGAATTTCTACGAGCAGTACTTC. Protein: CASSSGQNFYEQYF.

This chain joins TRBV20-1 and TRBJ2-1; no definite D call. Germline-derived CDR1 and CDR2 are DFQATT and SNEGSKA (reference sequence). The CDR3 spans 10 residues. CDR3 DNA sequence: TGCCGGCCGCCTTTCGATGAGCAGTTCTTC. It yields the protein CRPPFDEQFF.

A note on this clone: A read error may produce the germline difference seen at one junction end. The chain links TRBV5-6 to TRBJ2-1; D ambiguous. CDR1 is SGHDT, CDR2 YYEEEE, per germline. The CDR3 runs to 13 residues. CDR3 loop: CASSSTEYSEQFF. Here the CDR3 DNA reads TGTGCCAGCAGCTCGACCGAGTACAGTGAGCAGTTCTTC.

This clone was seen only once. This chain links TRBV7-2 with TRBJ2-6; 11 bases are a match to TRBD1. The CDR3 is 15 amino acids. The germline V gene encodes CDR1 SGHTA and CDR2 FQGNSA. The V and J ends lost 4 bases and 6 bases, in that order; junction bases with no gene match: 2. The CDR3 DNA follows: TGTGCCAGCAGCTCGGGACAGGGGGAGGCCAACGTCCTGACTTTC. As protein: CASSSGQGEANVLTF.

This rearrangement joins TRBV30 to TRBJ1-1; 7 bases are a match to TRBD1. The germline gives CDR1 GTSNPN, CDR2 SVGIG (reference sequence). V lost 2 bases, J lost 9 bases, and 6 bases stayed unmatched. The CDR3 is made up of 12 amino acids. CDR3 sequence: CAWSKKQGKAFF. The CDR3 DNA follows: TGTGCCTGGAGTAAAAAACAGGGGAAAGCTTTCTTT.

The J gene is TRBJ2-5, the V gene TRBV27; D uncertain. The V end was cut by 0 bases, the J end by 2 bases, with 4 bases between. Germline V lookup: CDR1 MNHEY, CDR2 SMNVEV (reference sequence). CDR3 size: 13 residues. In DNA form, the CDR3 reads TGTGCCAGCAGTTTATCCCCGCAAGAGACCCAGTACTTC. Translation gives CASSLSPQETQYF.

The genes are TRBV28 and TRBJ1-5; D is unclear. The length of the CDR3 is 13 residues. Trimming shortened V by 3 bases and J by 0 bases, and 3 bases separated the two germline ends. The germline CDR1 and CDR2 sequences are MDHEN and SYDVKM. CDR3 region: CASSFFSNQPQHF. In DNA form, the CDR3 reads TGTGCCAGCAGTTTTTTTAGCAATCAGCCCCAGCATTTT.

CDR3 sequence reads: CASGTGRSGANVLTF. The CDR3, as DNA: TGTGCCAGTGGGACAGGGCGCTCTGGGGCCAACGTCCTGACTTTC. This rearrangement joins TRBV19 to TRBJ2-6, with 9 bases that match TRBD1. This CDR3 spans 15 amino acids. Germline CDR1 is LNHDA and CDR2 is SQIVND (reference sequence). J was trimmed by 0 bases and V by 8 bases; bases with no gene match: 2.

This clone has only one observation. The chain combines TRBV11-1 with TRBJ2-2, with 10 positions matching TRBD2. This CDR3 is 15 amino acids long. J gave up 5 bases and V 6 bases, and 6 bases lay outside the gene matches. Germline V gene data show CDR1 as SGHAT and CDR2 as FQDESV (reference sequence). The chain's CDR3 is CASRIAGGRTGELFF. Written as DNA, the CDR3 is TGTGCCAGCAGAATAGCGGGGGGTAGAACCGGGGAGCTGTTTTTT.